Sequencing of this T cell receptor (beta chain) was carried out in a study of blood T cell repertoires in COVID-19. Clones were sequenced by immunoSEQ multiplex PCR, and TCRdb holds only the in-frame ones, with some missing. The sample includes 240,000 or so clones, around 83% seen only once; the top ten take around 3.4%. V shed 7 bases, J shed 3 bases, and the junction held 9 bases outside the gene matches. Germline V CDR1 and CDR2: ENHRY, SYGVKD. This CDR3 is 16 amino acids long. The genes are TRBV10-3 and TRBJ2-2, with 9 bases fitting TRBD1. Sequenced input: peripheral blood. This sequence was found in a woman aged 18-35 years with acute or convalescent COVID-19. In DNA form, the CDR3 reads TGTGCCATCAAACCAACAGGGGGCGTGGACACCGGGGAGCTGTTTTTT. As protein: CAIKPTGGVDTGELFF.